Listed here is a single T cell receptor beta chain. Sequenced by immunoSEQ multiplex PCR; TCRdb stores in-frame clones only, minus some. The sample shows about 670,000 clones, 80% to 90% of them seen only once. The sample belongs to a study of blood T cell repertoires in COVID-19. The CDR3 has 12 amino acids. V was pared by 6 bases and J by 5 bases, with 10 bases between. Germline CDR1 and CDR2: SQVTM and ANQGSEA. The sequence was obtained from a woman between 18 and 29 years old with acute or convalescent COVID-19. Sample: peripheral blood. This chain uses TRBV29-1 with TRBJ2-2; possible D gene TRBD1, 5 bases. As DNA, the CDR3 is TGCAGCGTCACCCGACAGACCGGGGAGCTGTTTTTT. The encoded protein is CSVTRQTGELFF.